The 30 T cell receptor beta chains below come from one sample, sequenced in a study of blood T cell repertoires in COVID-19. Assay: immunoSEQ multiplex PCR; the TCRdb copy retains only in-frame clones and omits some. This table has approximately 220,000 clones, approximately 81% appearing once. The sample taken for sequencing was peripheral blood. Receptors originate from a woman of 80 years or more with acute or convalescent COVID-19.

The rearrangement joins TRBV7-7 to TRBJ2-5; D is unclear. CDR1 SSHAT and CDR2 FNYEAQ come from the germline V gene (reference sequence). The V end lost 2 bases, the J end lost 1 base, and 5 bases lay between the germline ends. The CDR3 spans 13 residues. The CDR3 DNA reads TGTGCCAGCAGCTTACGGGTCCAAGAGACCCAGTACTTC. Amino acid sequence: CASSLRVQETQYF.

This chain uses TRBV5-1 with TRBJ2-2; D not certain. The CDR3 spans 13 residues. V was clipped by 0 bases and J by 8 bases, with 8 bases between them. Germline V gives CDR1 SGHRS, CDR2 YFSETQ. CDR3 DNA: TGCGCCAGCAGCTTGGACTTCTCAGGGGAGCTGTTTTTT. It translates to CASSLDFSGELFF. The whole variable domain, remainder taken from reference TRBV5-1 and TRBJ2-2, is KAGVTQTPRYLIKTRGQQVTLSCSPISGHRSVSWYQQTPGQGLQFLFEYFSETQRNKGNFPGRFSGRQFSNSRSEMNVSTLELGDSALYLCASSLDFSGELFFGEGSRLTVL.

V is TRBV18 and J is TRBJ2-2; possibly TRBD2 for D (6 bases). The CDR3 has 14 residues. With 2 bases removed from V and 6 bases from J, the gap between germline ends came to 10 bases. Germline CDR1 is KGHSH and CDR2 is LQKENI. The chain's CDR3 is CASSPGGMSGELFF. CDR3 in DNA: TGTGCCAGCTCACCAGGGGGGATGTCCGGGGAGCTGTTTTTT.

This clone showed up just a few times. CDR3 DNA: TGTGCCAGTAGCCCCCTCGACAATGAGCAGTTCTTC. Translating gives CASSPLDNEQFF. The chain joins TRBV19 to TRBJ2-1; D not certain. Germline V gene sequence: CDR1 LNHDA, CDR2 SQIVND (reference sequence). The CDR3 totals 12 residues. Trimming shortened V by 6 bases and J by 5 bases, and 8 bases separated the two germline ends.

This chain connects TRBV2 to TRBJ1-2, with D possibly being TRBD1 (5 bases). V lost 5 bases to trimming and J lost 8 bases, with 15 bases between them. Germline V gene lookup returns CDR1 SNHLY and CDR2 FYNNEI. CDR3 length equals 13 residues. The CDR3 protein is CASSLDLQGGYTF. The CDR3 bases are TGTGCCAGCAGTCTGGACCTTCAGGGAGGCTACACCTTC.

CDR3 coding DNA: TGTGCCACCAGCAGGGGACAGACCCAGAACTATGGCTACACCTTC. Translating gives CATSRGQTQNYGYTF. J is TRBJ1-2 and V is TRBV15; 7 nucleotides line up with TRBD1. The CDR3 covers 15 residues. Trimming took 3 bases from V and 2 from J; bases not matched to a gene: 6. Germline CDR1 LNHNV, CDR2 YYDKDF (reference sequence).

This clone was detected only once. The same CDR3 arises from other DNA sequences in this sample as well. The genes are TRBV7-3 and TRBJ2-7; possibly TRBD2 for D (6 bases). The CDR3 loop spans 14 amino acids. Trimming cost V 0 bases and J 2 bases, with 8 bases left between them. Looked up from germline, CDR1 is SGHTA and CDR2 is FQGTGA. The CDR3 DNA is TGTGCCAGCAGCTTAACGAGCGGGCCCTACGAGCAGTACTTC. Protein sequence: CASSLTSGPYEQYF. Full variable domain (rest looked up from reference TRBV7-3 and TRBJ2-7): GAGVSQTPSNKVTEKGKYVELRCDPISGHTALYWYRQSLGQGPEFLIYFQGTGAADDSGLPNDRFFAVRPEGSVSTLKIQRTERGDSAVYLCASSLTSGPYEQYFGPGTRLTVT.

The chain joins TRBV5-8 to TRBJ2-3, with unresolved D. This CDR3 comprises 13 residues. V lost 3 bases and J 2 bases, leaving 7 bases between the germline ends. Germline CDR1 SGHTS, CDR2 YDEGEE. The CDR3 region has the DNA TGTGCCAGCAGCTCCAGGCTCACAGATACGCAGTATTTT. This encodes CASSSRLTDTQYF.

The chain links TRBV5-1 to TRBJ2-7; no clear D. Looked up from germline, CDR1 is SGHRS and CDR2 is YFSETQ. Trimming left V 0 bases short and J 0 bases short, with 10 bases between. The CDR3 has 15 amino acids. CDR3 DNA sequence: TGCGCCAGCAGCTTGGAGAGCGCCAGCTCCTACGAGCAGTACTTC. Residues: CASSLESASSYEQYF.

The genes are TRBV5-1 and TRBJ2-6, with TRBD2 as a possible D gene (6 bases). Germline V gene sequence: CDR1 SGHRS, CDR2 YFSETQ. V lost 2 bases and J lost 0, with 12 bases in between. There are 17 residues in the CDR3. This chain's CDR3 is CASSLGGAGSGANVLTF. The CDR3 region has the DNA TGCGCCAGCAGCTTAGGAGGGGCGGGCTCTGGGGCCAACGTCCTGACTTTC.

This clone was found once. The V gene is TRBV19, the J gene TRBJ1-5, with 10 positions matching TRBD1. The ends lost 1 base at V and 4 bases at J; junction bases unmatched: 4. The CDR3 covers 16 residues. Germline-derived CDR1 and CDR2 are LNHDA and SQIVND (reference sequence). The CDR3 region has the DNA TGTGCCAGTAGTATAGGGGACAGGGGCCCTAATCAGCCCCAGCATTTT. Protein sequence: CASSIGDRGPNQPQHF.

This chain uses TRBV7-2 with TRBJ2-7, with 8 bases fitting TRBD2. J gave up 1 base and V 0 bases, and 11 bases lay outside the gene matches. CDR3 length equals 18 residues. Germline V CDR1 and CDR2: SGHTA, FQGNSA. The CDR3 DNA is TGTGCCAGCAGCTTAGCGTTTAACGCGGGAGGACCATCCTACGAGCAGTACTTC. Translating gives CASSLAFNAGGPSYEQYF.

The CDR3 loop is CASCPTGINTEAFF. The CDR3 nucleotides are TGTGCCAGCTGTCCGACAGGGATCAACACTGAAGCTTTCTTT. J is TRBJ1-1 and V is TRBV27; 7 nucleotides line up with TRBD1. The CDR3 covers 14 residues. V was clipped by 8 bases and J by 2 bases; unmatched bases: 8. In germline, CDR1 is MNHEY, CDR2 SMNVEV (reference sequence).

Only one count was recorded for this clone. The CDR3 DNA reads TGTGCCAGCAGCATAACAGGGGACATCTACTATGGCTACACCTTC. Protein product: CASSITGDIYYGYTF. This sequence joins TRBV7-8 and TRBJ1-2, with 7 bases matching TRBD1. The CDR3 consists of 15 residues. Germline V lookup: CDR1 SGHVS, CDR2 FQNEAQ. Losses at the gene ends were 5 bases for V and 3 bases for J; bases not matched to a gene: 9.

This clone was found a few times. The CDR3 DNA reads TGCGCCAGCAGCTTGGAAGGGCCTAGCGGGAGGCTCAATGAGCAGTTCTTC. Amino acid sequence: CASSLEGPSGRLNEQFF. V and J are TRBV5-1 and TRBJ2-1, with TRBD2 matching 11 bases. The CDR3 extends over 17 amino acids. With 0 bases clipped from V and 6 bases from J, the junction kept 8 bases outside the gene matches. In germline, CDR1 is SGHRS, CDR2 YFSETQ.

The chain recombines TRBV20-1 with TRBJ1-6; the D gene is possibly TRBD1 (6 bases). The length of the CDR3 is 15 residues. V lost 3 bases and J 9 bases, leaving 18 bases between the germline ends. CDR1 and CDR2 from the germline V gene are DFQATT and SNEGSKA (reference sequence). In DNA form, the CDR3 reads TGCAGTGCTAGTAAACCTACAGGGTCCGGTTCACCCCTCCACTTT. It translates to CSASKPTGSGSPLHF.

J is TRBJ2-2 and V is TRBV6-5; 7 bases are a match to TRBD1. V gave up 2 bases and J gave up 8 bases; unmatched junction bases: 5. The CDR3 is 14 amino acids. Germline-derived CDR1 and CDR2 are MNHEY and SVGAGI. In nucleotides, the CDR3 is TGTGCCAGCAGTTACGACAGGGCAATAGGGGAGCTGTTTTTT. It codes for CASSYDRAIGELFF.

This clone came up once. This chain joins TRBV7-9 and TRBJ1-1; TRBD1 is a possible D gene (5 bases). Between the trimmed V and J ends, which lost 1 base and 5 bases, there was a span of 14 bases. Per germline, CDR1 SEHNR and CDR2 FQNEAQ (reference sequence). This CDR3 comprises 15 residues. The CDR3 nucleotides are TGTGCCAGCAGCTTAGGCGACGGGGGATGGACTGAAGCTTTCTTT. Translation: CASSLGDGGWTEAFF.

The chain uses TRBV7-2 and TRBJ2-3; TRBD2 matches at 12 bases. The length of the CDR3 is 16 residues. CDR1 and CDR2 from the germline V gene are SGHTA and FQGNSA. V trimming: 4 bases; J trimming: 1 base; junction bases outside the gene matches: 3. CDR3 sequence (DNA): TGTGCCAGCAGCTACCGGACTAGCGGGGGCACAGATACGCAGTATTTT. Translated, it gives CASSYRTSGGTDTQYF.

This chain joins TRBV5-6 and TRBJ2-3; D remains ambiguous. From germline, CDR1 is SGHDT and CDR2 YYEEEE. The CDR3 is 10 amino acids. The V and J ends lost 4 bases and 7 bases respectively, with 4 bases between them. For the CDR3, the DNA is TGTGCCAGCAGCGGGCATACGCAGTATTTT. It is translated as CASSGHTQYF.

The rearrangement joins TRBV4-2 to TRBJ1-5; D is possibly TRBD1 (5 bases). Germline CDR1 and CDR2: LGHNA and YNFKEQ. Trimming removed 0 bases from V and 7 bases from J, with 13 bases in between. This CDR3 is 15 amino acids long. CDR3 in amino acids: CASSQDGQGVQPQHF. The CDR3 region has the DNA TGTGCCAGCAGCCAAGATGGGCAGGGTGTACAGCCCCAGCATTTT.

The chain recombines TRBV5-4 with TRBJ2-3; 7 bases fit TRBD1. This CDR3 region has 14 residues. V lost 3 bases to trimming and J lost 4 bases; unmatched junction nucleotides: 5. Germline CDR1 reads SGHNT; CDR2 reads YYREEE (reference sequence). CDR3 amino acids: CASSSTGIPDTQYF. The CDR3 DNA sequence: TGTGCCAGCAGCTCGACAGGGATCCCAGATACGCAGTATTTT.

V and J are TRBV7-9 and TRBJ2-3; 7 positions agree with TRBD2. The CDR3 spans 15 residues. CDR1 is SEHNR, CDR2 FQNEAQ, per germline (reference sequence). Germline trimming cut 5 bases from V and 2 bases from J; bases unmatched to any gene: 7. The CDR3 DNA sequence: TGTGCCAGCAGCCCTGGACTAGGGTCCACAGATACGCAGTATTTT. It encodes CASSPGLGSTDTQYF.

The chain combines TRBV6-1 with TRBJ1-2, with D possibly matching TRBD1 (5 bases). Deletions cut 1 base from V and 5 bases from J, with 14 bases between. Germline V gene lookup returns CDR1 MNHNS and CDR2 SASEGT. CDR3 length equals 15 residues. CDR3 DNA: TGTGCCAGCAGTGAAGGGGGCGCGGGGTTTTATGGCTACACCTTC. The encoded protein is CASSEGGAGFYGYTF.

The V and J genes are TRBV9 and TRBJ2-1; 7 nucleotides match TRBD2. J gave up 1 base and V 0 bases, and 4 bases lay outside the gene matches. The length of the CDR3 is 16 residues. Per the germline V gene, CDR1 is SGDLS and CDR2 is YYNGEE. CDR3 sequence (DNA): TGTGCCAGCAGCGTAGGAGCGGGGAAATCCTACAATGAGCAGTTCTTC. Its translation is CASSVGAGKSYNEQFF.

The rearrangement uses TRBV29-1 and TRBJ2-1; 12 positions agree with TRBD2. This CDR3 is 15 amino acids long. Per the germline V gene, CDR1 is SQVTM and CDR2 is ANQGSEA. Unmatched junction bases numbered 19, after V lost 7 bases and J lost 15 bases. CDR3 coding DNA: TGCAGCGCAGAACCACCTAGCGGGGGGGTAATGAAGAGGTTCTTC. Translation: CSAEPPSGGVMKRFF.

The rearrangement uses TRBV19 and TRBJ1-4; 8 bases agree with TRBD1. CDR1 is LNHDA and CDR2 is SQIVND in the germline V gene (reference sequence). With V trimmed by 9 bases and J by 6 bases, 9 bases remained unmatched. There are 14 residues in the CDR3. The DNA for the CDR3 is TGTGCCAGCAAAACGGGACAGGACGATGAAAAACTGTTTTTT. Translating it yields CASKTGQDDEKLFF.

V is TRBV5-1 and J is TRBJ1-1; D is perhaps TRBD1 (6 bases). The V gene lost 0 bases and the J gene lost 8 bases, with 8 bases spanning the gap. The CDR3 is 12 amino acids. Germline CDR1 reads SGHRS; CDR2 reads YFSETQ. DNA for the CDR3: TGCGCCAGCAGCTTGGGTGACAGGGAAGCTTTCTTT. It codes for CASSLGDREAFF.

The chain links TRBV6-5 to TRBJ2-2; 7 bases map to TRBD1. CDR1 is MNHEY, CDR2 SVGAGI, per germline. V lost 4 bases, J lost 1 base, and 6 bases stayed unmatched. This CDR3 contains 16 residues. CDR3 residues: CASSSTGNLNTGELFF. In nucleotides, the CDR3 is TGTGCCAGCAGTTCGACAGGGAACCTGAACACCGGGGAGCTGTTTTTT.

The V and J genes are TRBV3-1 (or the pseudogene TRBV3-2) and TRBJ1-5, with unresolved D. Trimming removed 1 base from V and 3 bases from J, with 7 bases in between. The CDR3 spans 14 residues. The germline gives CDR1 LGHDT, CDR2 YNNKEL (reference sequence). The CDR3 DNA sequence: TGTGCCAGCAGCCAAGGACTGCCCAATCAGCCCCAGCATTTT. It yields the protein CASSQGLPNQPQHF.